The 22 T cell receptor beta chains in this list originate from one sample, sequenced in a study of T cell responses to AZD1222 COVID-19 vaccine. Using immunoSEQ multiplex PCR, the repertoire was profiled, and TCRdb retains in-frame clones only, with some absent. This sample carries under 150,000 clones, around nine tenths of them seen once, and the ten largest clones take 5.5%. The source was peripheral blood, collected on day 0 of AZD1222 vaccination. The receptors derive from an adult in good health.

The rearrangement uses TRBV6-2 or TRBV6-3 and TRBJ2-1, with TRBD2 as a possible D gene (6 bases). This CDR3 contains 16 residues. Germline CDR1 MNHEY, CDR2 SVGEGT. Trimming removed 2 bases from V and 4 bases from J, with 15 bases in between. The CDR3 here is CASSYAGTPDYNEQFF. CDR3 nucleotide sequence: TGTGCCAGCAGTTACGCGGGAACCCCCGATTACAATGAGCAGTTCTTC.

The rearrangement joins TRBV6-6 to TRBJ1-3, with D hard to call. The CDR3 length is 14 residues. Germline V gives CDR1 MNHNY, CDR2 SVGAGI (reference sequence). The ends were cut back, 0 bases at V and 0 bases at J, with 3 bases in the middle. The chain's CDR3 is CASSYSLSGNTIYF. CDR3 in DNA: TGTGCCAGCAGTTACTCTCTCTCTGGAAACACCATATATTTT.

CDR3: CASNRLAGLSYNEQFF. The CDR3 bases are TGTGCCAGTAACCGACTAGCGGGGCTCTCCTACAATGAGCAGTTCTTC. The V call is TRBV19, the J call TRBJ2-1, with 11 nucleotides matching TRBD2. Trimming cost V 7 bases and J 0 bases; bases outside gene matches: 5. Germline CDR1 is LNHDA and CDR2 is SQIVND (reference sequence). There are 16 residues in the CDR3.

This chain joins TRBV28 and TRBJ2-7, with no clear D. This CDR3 contains 12 residues. Deletions cut 6 bases from V and 5 bases from J, with 11 bases between. CDR1 is MDHEN and CDR2 is SYDVKM in the germline V gene. The CDR3 region is CASSPRPDEQYF. For the CDR3, the DNA is TGTGCCAGCAGCCCCCGTCCCGACGAGCAGTACTTC.

This clone came up many times. This chain connects TRBV27 to TRBJ2-7, with TRBD2 matching over 11 bases. CDR1 MNHEY and CDR2 SMNVEV come from the germline V gene (reference sequence). V was pared by 5 bases and J by 2 bases, with 11 bases of the junction left unmatched. The CDR3 has 17 residues. CDR3 DNA: TGTGCCAGCAGTCTCGACAGGGTAGCGGGAGGGACCTACGAGCAGTACTTC. Encoded protein: CASSLDRVAGGTYEQYF.

In DNA, the CDR3 is TGTGCCAGCAGTCCCGGGGCGGCGGGGTTATTTAACACCGGGGAGCTGTTTTTT. It codes for CASSPGAAGLFNTGELFF. The rearrangement joins TRBV28 to TRBJ2-2; maybe TRBD2 (6 bases). Germline loops: CDR1 MDHEN, CDR2 SYDVKM. The CDR3 is 18 residues long. The V and J ends lost 5 bases and 2 bases respectively, with 21 bases between them.

The chain uses TRBV9 and TRBJ1-3; D not certain. The CDR3 extends over 15 amino acids. V shed 2 bases and J shed 4 bases, with 13 bases lying between them. Germline CDR1 reads SGDLS; CDR2 reads YYNGEE. CDR3 DNA: TGTGCCAGCAGCGTGAGCTGGGGATCGGGAAACACCATATATTTT. This gives the protein CASSVSWGSGNTIYF.

CDR3 in DNA: TGTGCCAGCTCGGGAGGGCCATCCTACAATGAGCAGTTCTTC. This translates into CASSGGPSYNEQFF. J is TRBJ2-1 and V is TRBV7-2; 8 bases are shared with TRBD2. The CDR3 runs 14 residues. Germline V gene sequence: CDR1 SGHTA, CDR2 FQGNSA. J lost 1 base, V lost 8 bases, and 4 bases had no gene match. The full variable domain, its missing parts supplied by reference TRBV7-2 and TRBJ2-1, is GAGVSQSPSNKVTEKGKDVELRCDPISGHTALYWYRQSLGQGLEFLIYFQGNSAPDKSGLPSDRFSAERTGGSVSTLTIQRTQQEDSAVYLCASSGGPSYNEQFFGPGTRLTVL.

The count of this clone is one. The rearrangement uses TRBV12-5 and TRBJ1-1; unclear D gene. CDR1 and CDR2 from the germline V gene are LGHNT and FRNRAP. Trimming left V 5 bases short and J 1 base short, with 11 bases between. The CDR3 is 14 residues long. The CDR3: CASGPLRGNTEAFF. CDR3 DNA: TGTGCTAGTGGTCCCCTCCGGGGGAACACTGAAGCTTTCTTT.

The chain carries TRBV30 and TRBJ2-2; D not certain. The CDR3 consists of 13 residues. Per the germline V gene, CDR1 is GTSNPN and CDR2 is SVGIG (reference sequence). The V and J ends lost 5 bases and 1 base respectively, with 8 bases between them. CDR3 in amino acids: CAWGGGNTGELFF. The CDR3 nucleotides read TGTGCCTGGGGCGGCGGGAACACCGGGGAGCTGTTTTTT.

The genes are TRBV7-8 and TRBJ2-2, with 9 positions matching TRBD2. V shed 2 bases, J shed 4 bases, and the junction held 5 bases outside the gene matches. The CDR3 runs to 16 residues. The germline CDR1 and CDR2 sequences are SGHVS and FQNEAQ. CDR3: CASSLLASGITGELFF. The CDR3 DNA reads as TGTGCCAGCAGCTTATTGGCTAGCGGGATCACCGGGGAGCTGTTTTTT.

This chain connects TRBV7-9 to TRBJ1-1; D gene ambiguous. V was pared by 4 bases and J by 1 base, with 13 bases between. Germline assignment: CDR1 SEHNR and CDR2 FQNEAQ (reference sequence). The CDR3 has 15 amino acids. Written as DNA, the CDR3 is TGTGCCAGCAGCTCTGGTTCTTTCTGGAACACTGAAGCTTTCTTT. This gives the protein CASSSGSFWNTEAFF.

The chain uses TRBV9 and TRBJ2-1; tentative D call: TRBD2 (5 bases). V was shortened by 0 bases and J by 0 bases, with 7 bases between the two germline ends. The CDR3 contains 15 residues. Germline CDR1 is SGDLS and CDR2 is YYNGEE. As DNA, the CDR3 is TGTGCCAGCAGCGTAGACCGGGGCTCCTACAATGAGCAGTTCTTC. It yields the protein CASSVDRGSYNEQFF.

This rearrangement joins TRBV5-1 to TRBJ2-7, with D perhaps matching TRBD1 (5 bases). Germline V lookup: CDR1 SGHRS, CDR2 YFSETQ. Trimming left V 4 bases short and J 4 bases short, with 18 bases between. The CDR3 contains 15 residues. This chain's CDR3 is CASSLAPGSRYEQYF. CDR3 bases: TGCGCCAGCAGCCTGGCCCCAGGGTCACGATACGAGCAGTACTTC.

The chain employs TRBV27 and TRBJ1-2; the D gene is possibly TRBD1 (5 bases). This CDR3 has 14 residues. V was clipped by 6 bases and J by 5 bases, with 16 bases between them. From germline, CDR1 is MNHEY and CDR2 SMNVEV (reference sequence). The CDR3 DNA reads as TGTGCCAGCAGAAACAGGATAATGGGGTATGGCTACACCTTC. It encodes CASRNRIMGYGYTF.

This clone was recorded once. CDR3 region: CASSDLQGGQLNTGELFF. The CDR3 DNA reads as TGTGCCAGTAGTGACTTACAGGGGGGCCAACTTAACACCGGGGAGCTGTTTTTT. The chain carries TRBV19 and TRBJ2-2; 8 nucleotides align to TRBD1. Trimming took 5 bases from V and 2 from J; bases not matched to a gene: 13. Per the germline V gene, CDR1 is LNHDA and CDR2 is SQIVND (reference sequence). The CDR3 spans 18 residues.

The rearrangement joins TRBV30 to TRBJ1-4; D uncertain. The V gene lost 2 bases and the J gene lost 7 bases, with 11 bases spanning the gap. The CDR3 contains 13 residues. The V gene's germline CDR1 is GTSNPN and CDR2 SVGIG (reference sequence). The CDR3 region is CAWSPMAGEKLFF. CDR3 coding DNA: TGTGCCTGGAGTCCCATGGCCGGTGAAAAACTGTTTTTT.

The chain couples TRBV27 to TRBJ1-2, with 10 bases aligning to TRBD1. CDR3 length: 16 residues. From germline, CDR1 is MNHEY and CDR2 SMNVEV (reference sequence). V shed 4 bases, J shed 6 bases, and the junction held 11 bases outside the gene matches. The CDR3 loop reads CASSYLTGQGGDGYTF. In nucleotides, the CDR3 is TGTGCCAGCAGTTACCTAACTGGACAGGGGGGGGATGGCTACACCTTC.

This clone was seen just once. The J gene is TRBJ1-4, the V gene TRBV19; D might be TRBD1 (6 bases). The germline CDR1 and CDR2 sequences are LNHDA and SQIVND (reference sequence). V gave up 4 bases and J gave up 4 bases, with 16 bases separating them. The CDR3 has 16 amino acids. CDR3 sequence (DNA): TGTGCCAGTAGTACGGGAAGGACAGCGGTTAATGAAAAACTGTTTTTT. Translated: CASSTGRTAVNEKLFF.

Worth noting for this clone: Relative to the germline gene, one junction end is altered; a read error may explain this. The rearrangement uses TRBV7-7 and TRBJ2-7; 14 bases fit TRBD2. CDR1 SSHAT and CDR2 FNYEAQ come from the germline V gene (reference sequence). The length of the CDR3 is 15 residues. The CDR3 DNA is TGTGCTAGCAGCCTCGGGACTAGCGGGAGCCACGAGCAGTACTTC. The encoded protein is CASSLGTSGSHEQYF.

The rearrangement links TRBV7-9 to TRBJ1-5; D may be TRBD1 (6 bases). This CDR3 comprises 14 residues. CDR1 is SEHNR and CDR2 is FQNEAQ in the germline V gene (reference sequence). Deletions cut 10 bases from V and 1 base from J, with 14 bases between. CDR3 DNA sequence: TGTGCCATCCGGACAGTGAGAAGCAATCAGCCCCAGCATTTT. Translating gives CAIRTVRSNQPQHF.

V usage is TRBV5-1 and J usage is TRBJ1-1, with 10 nucleotides matching TRBD1. There are 15 residues in the CDR3. In germline, CDR1 is SGHRS, CDR2 YFSETQ. V lost 1 base to trimming and J lost 4 bases; unmatched junction nucleotides: 4. For the CDR3, the DNA is TGCGCCAGCAGCTTGTTGGGGACAGGGGCCACTGAAGCTTTCTTT. Translation gives CASSLLGTGATEAFF. Drawing the rest from reference TRBV5-1 and TRBJ1-1, the complete variable domain is KAGVTQTPRYLIKTRGQQVTLSCSPISGHRSVSWYQQTPGQGLQFLFEYFSETQRNKGNFPGRFSGRQFSNSRSEMNVSTLELGDSALYLCASSLLGTGATEAFFGQGTRLTVV.